The T cell receptor (beta chain) described here comes from a study of blood T cell repertoires in COVID-19 (dated by TCRdb to the early 2020s). In terms of the full investigation: Collaborator samples came from the United States, Italy and Spain and covered acute and convalescent phases of COVID-19. The prospective study material was composed of cDNA or gDNA derived from T cells, B-cell-depleted T cells, or PBMCs. Deeply sampled blood TCRbeta repertoires from subjects exposed to, actively infected with, or recovered from COVID-19 were included in the dataset. The repertoires were released in a freely available public database intended as a resource for research on the immune response to SARS-CoV-2. Samples came from the ongoing ImmuneRACE study (first 160 participants) plus 1,254 subjects from 6 global collaborators. The sample metadata nearly always contained a de-identified subject ID, COVID-19 status, age in years and sex. Where available, HLA class I and class II types were taken from metadata supplied by the sample provider and were not determined by assay-based typing.

Germline trimming: 8 bases from V, 2 bases from J; junction bases outside gene matches: 3. The germline V gene (reference sequence) gives CDR1 as MNHEY and CDR2 as SMNVEV. Inclusive of the bounding cysteine and phenylalanine, the CDR3 is 13 residues long. Solely the CDR3 DNA is kept, with 39 bases framed from the first base. General findings and caveats noted by the study authors: Clinical and demographic metadata were provided uncurated, with the amount varying by source and participant.

TCRbeta CDR3 regions were amplified from genomic DNA by means of the immunoSEQ Assay, a bias-controlled multiplex PCR. The published analysis was carried out like this. The number of nucleated cells in each sample was estimated from the amplification of reference gene primers within the assay. To quantify the absolute abundance of each unique TCRbeta CDR3 rearrangement, sequence reads were collapsed and filtered. Productive Simpson clonality was computed per sample as the square root of Simpson's diversity index over productive rearrangements. Entries here come from immuneACCESS through TCRdb and include only in-frame sequences with V and J called. Some clones fail to appear in such tables; in the studies checked, an unresolved V gene covers under half of the shortfall, and the cause of the remainder is unknown. V and J calls and clone size follow that table, whereas D and trimming were derived from the DNA. The sample table shows around 25,000 clones, and 75% to 90% are seen once. The ten biggest clones cover over 25% of the sample.

Collaborating institutions collected whole blood in K2EDTA tubes following their own protocols. For TCRbeta analysis, collaborators shipped samples in one of three forms: frozen whole blood, isolated PBMCs, or DNA extracted from either of those sample types. Regarding this clone: There is no known antigen for this receptor. Base qualities are not recorded, but no much larger clone differs from it by a single base.

The receptor was derived from a woman in her 70s with active COVID-19. The specimen sequenced was peripheral blood. This receptor chain uses TRBV27 and TRBJ2-7; 10 central bases correspond to TRBD1. The nucleotide sequence is TGTGCCAGCTCCGGGACAGGGGCCTACGAGCAGTACTTC. This encodes CASSGTGAYEQYF.